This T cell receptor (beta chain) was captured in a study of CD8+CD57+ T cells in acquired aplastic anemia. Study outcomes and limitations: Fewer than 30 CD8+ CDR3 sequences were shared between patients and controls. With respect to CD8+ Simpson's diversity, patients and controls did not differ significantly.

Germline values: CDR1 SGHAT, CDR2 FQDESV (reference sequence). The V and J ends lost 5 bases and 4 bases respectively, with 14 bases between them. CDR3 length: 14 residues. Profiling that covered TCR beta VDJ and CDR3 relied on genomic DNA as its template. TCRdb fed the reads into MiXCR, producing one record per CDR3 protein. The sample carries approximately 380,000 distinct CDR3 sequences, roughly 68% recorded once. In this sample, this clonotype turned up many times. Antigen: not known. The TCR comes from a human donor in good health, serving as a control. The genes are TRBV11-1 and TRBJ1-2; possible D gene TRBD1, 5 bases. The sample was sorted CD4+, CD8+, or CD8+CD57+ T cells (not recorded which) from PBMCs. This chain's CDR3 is CASSPVRQPYGYTF. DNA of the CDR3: TGTGCCAGCAGCCCCGTACGACAGCCCTATGGCTACACCTTC. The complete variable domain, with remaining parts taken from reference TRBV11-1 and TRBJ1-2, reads EAEVAQSPRYKITEKSQAVAFWCDPISGHATLYWYRQILGQGPELLVQFQDESVVDDSQLPKDRFSAERLKGVDSTLKIQPAELGDSAMYLCASSPVRQPYGYTFGSGTRLTVV.